The subject of this entry is one T cell receptor (beta chain). The sample comes from a study of blood T cell repertoires in COVID-19. Study-wide context: Acute and convalescent COVID-19 specimens originated in the United States, Italy and Spain. PBMCs, B-cell-depleted T cells, or T cells were the source of the cDNA or gDNA that made up the material.

Per the study methods: For nucleated cells, counts were estimated from reference gene primer amplification. Profiled with immunoSEQ multiplex PCR; TCRdb holds only in-frame clones, not every one. That table furnishes V, J and clone size, whereas the DNA furnished D and trimming. The profile shows about 71,000 clones, more than 80% of them singletons. V lost 4 bases and J lost 4, with 14 bases in between. Germline values: CDR1 SGDLS, CDR2 YYNGEE. The CDR3 sequence is 14 residues long. The chain combines TRBV9 with TRBJ1-2; tentative D call: TRBD1 (6 bases). This TCR came from a man aged 80 or over with acute or convalescent COVID-19. Specimen: peripheral blood. The CDR3 DNA is TGTGCCAGCAGCCCAGAGACAGGAGCCTATGGCTACACCTTC. Protein: CASSPETGAYGYTF.